This TCR beta chain is drawn from a study of CD8 T cells in ankylosing spondylitis. Study conclusions and caveats: A subset of motif variants has previously been described in the synovial fluid and blood of reactive arthritis.

CDR1 and CDR2 (germline): SGHKS, YYEKEE (reference sequence). The CDR3 spans 15 residues. Trimming shortened V by 4 bases and J by 0 bases, and 13 bases separated the two germline ends. TCRdb reprocessed the 5' RACE reads with MiXCR, giving one entry per CDR3 protein. The sample has 250,000 to 400,000 distinct CDR3 sequences; roughly 10% are singletons. This clonotype was picked up many times. Its antigen is still unknown. This sequence joins TRBV5-5 and TRBJ1-2; no clear D gene. This receptor was identified in a female donor with ankylosing spondylitis or in good health (not recorded which). Sequencing was carried out using blood, either unsorted or a sorted T cell fraction (not recorded which). The CDR3, as DNA: TGTGCCAGCAGCGTCTCGACTGCAGCTAACTATGGCTACACCTTC. It translates to CASSVSTAANYGYTF.